This T cell receptor (beta chain) was recovered during a study of cytotoxic CD8 clonotypes in ibrutinib-treated CLL. Genomic DNA in an amount of approximately 1.9 micrograms was extracted from cryopreserved PBMCs and used for the preparation of TCR beta libraries. TCRdb's copy holds only in-frame clones and misses some; the assay was immunoSEQ multiplex PCR. Among approximately 42,000 clones, approximately 74% were seen once, and the ten largest hold less than 15%. This sample comprised PBMCs, obtained after 12 months of ibrutinib treatment. The receptor was isolated from a human donor with chronic lymphocytic leukemia.

This CDR3 is CASSLAGNEQYF. CDR3 coding DNA: TGTGCCAGCAGCTTGGCTGGGAACGAGCAGTACTTC. The chain couples TRBV5-5 to TRBJ2-7; D call uncertain. The length of the CDR3 is 12 residues. Germline V gene lookup returns CDR1 SGHKS and CDR2 YYEKEE (reference sequence). V was pared by 0 bases and J by 5 bases, with 6 bases between.